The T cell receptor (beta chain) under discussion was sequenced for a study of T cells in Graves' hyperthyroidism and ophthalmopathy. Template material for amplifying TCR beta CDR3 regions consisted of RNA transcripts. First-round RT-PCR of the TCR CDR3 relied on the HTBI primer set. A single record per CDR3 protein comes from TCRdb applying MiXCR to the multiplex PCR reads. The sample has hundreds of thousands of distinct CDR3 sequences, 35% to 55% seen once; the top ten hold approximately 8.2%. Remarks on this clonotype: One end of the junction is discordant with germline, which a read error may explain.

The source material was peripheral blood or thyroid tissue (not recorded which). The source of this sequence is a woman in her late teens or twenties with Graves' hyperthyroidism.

CDR3 sequence (DNA): TGTGCCAGCTCACCCTTTGGACAGGGAGGAAGTCAGCCCCAGCATTTT. Translating gives CASSPFGQGGSQPQHF. V is TRBV10-2 and J is TRBJ1-5, with 8 bases identical to TRBD1. The CDR3 has 16 residues. Germline CDR1 and CDR2: WSHSY and SAAADI.